Listed below are T cell receptor beta chains from one sample, sequenced in a study of cytomegalovirus exposure and HLA in healthy donors. Assay used: immunoSEQ multiplex PCR; TCRdb lists only in-frame clones, some missing. The sample records about 160,000 clones, nearly 80% being singletons. Sequencing was carried out using PBMCs. Source of these receptors: a middle-aged woman in good health and CMV-seronegative. The CDR3 runs from the conserved cysteine through the conserved F or W.

v_call | cdr3_aa
TRBV28 | CASSLPRGLITPEAFF
TRBV5-1 | CASKTSGGPQETQYF
TRBV5-1 | CASSLGQFDSPLHF
TRBV29-1 | CSGATSSGSSYEQYF
TRBV5-1 | CASSLEGDVSYNEQFF
TRBV15 | CATSPDGTGFQPQHF
TRBV4-2 | CASSLDRAQETQYF
TRBV15 | CATSRDGAGRTEAFF
TRBV9 | CASSVGLAGASTDTQYF
TRBV19 | CASSIDAVLGNEQFF
TRBV16 | CASSQSRANYGYTF
TRBV9 | CASSVARGEAGNTIYF
TRBV28 | CASSHAGTTSGNTIYF